This TCR beta chain was observed in a study of cytomegalovirus exposure and HLA in healthy donors. PCR primers comprised 60 Vbeta and 13 Jbeta primers. TCRdb's table, derived via immunoSEQ multiplex PCR, lists solely in-frame clones and lacks some. This sample has fewer than 90,000 clones, with 79% found just once. The table lists this clone with a few counts. This CDR3 comprises 13 residues. Germline values: CDR1 SGHVS, CDR2 FQNEAQ. The chain joins TRBV7-8 to TRBJ2-5; 7 nucleotides agree with TRBD2. With the DNA end fitting TRBJ2-7 better, the J assignment may be wrong. The receptor was isolated from a woman aged 40 to 49 in good health and CMV-seropositive. Input material: PBMCs. The DNA for the CDR3 is TGTGCCAGCAGCCAACTAGCGCCATACGAGCAGTACTTC. Protein sequence: CASSQLAPYEQYF.